Below are 8 T cell receptor beta chains sequenced from a single sample in a study of T cell repertoires in cytomegalovirus infection. TCRdb analysed the reads with MiXCR anew, one entry per CDR3 protein. The table shows about 740,000 distinct CDR3 sequences, with about 40% occurring only once. Sequencing used PBMCs. These receptors were taken from a human donor in good health (CMV status not recorded). Some clones in this sample may be carry-over from other donors' samples.

This chain uses TRBV6-2 or TRBV6-3 with TRBJ2-7, with 8 nucleotides matching TRBD1. This CDR3 has 15 residues. Germline V lookup: CDR1 MNHEY, CDR2 SVGEGT. The trim removed 2 bases at V and 0 bases at J, leaving 3 bases unmatched. CDR3 loop: CASSYHGQGSYEQYF. The DNA of the CDR3 is TGTGCCAGCAGTTACCATGGACAGGGCTCCTACGAGCAGTACTTC.

This clonotype was observed once. V is TRBV11-2 and J is TRBJ2-2; TRBD1 aligns across 12 bases. Germline V gene lookup returns CDR1 SGHAT and CDR2 FQNNGV. V was clipped by 5 bases and J by 4 bases; unmatched bases: 11. The CDR3 consists of 18 residues. The CDR3 DNA reads TGTGCCAGCAGCGGGGGACAGGGGGCCGGGTTTATCACCGGGGAGCTGTTTTTT. It is translated as CASSGGQGAGFITGELFF.

The chain uses TRBV5-5 and TRBJ1-1, with 8 bases identical to TRBD1. The germline V gene encodes CDR1 SGHKS and CDR2 YYEKEE (reference sequence). V lost 1 base to trimming and J lost 1 base; unmatched junction nucleotides: 6. CDR3 size: 16 residues. The CDR3 spells CASSLRQGAKNTEAFF. The CDR3 region has the DNA TGTGCCAGCAGCTTGCGGCAGGGGGCTAAGAACACTGAAGCTTTCTTT.

Regarding this clonotype: A much larger clone lies one base from this, so it may be a read error. Because it lacks the conserved phenylalanine or tryptophan at the end, this CDR3 is likely a read error. This chain links TRBV12-3 or TRBV12-4 with TRBJ1-2, with no clear D. This CDR3 spans 11 amino acids. With 6 bases removed from V and 8 bases from J, the gap between germline ends came to 10 bases. The CDR3 region has the DNA TGTGCCAGCAGCTACAGAGGAGGCTACACCTTA. Its protein is CASSYRGGYTL.

J is TRBJ2-7 and V is TRBV5-4; 8 bases fit TRBD1. Germline CDR1 and CDR2: SGHNT and YYREEE (reference sequence). Germline trimming cut 3 bases from V and 0 bases from J; bases unmatched to any gene: 5. This CDR3 is 15 amino acids long. CDR3: CASSSRTGLSYEQYF. The CDR3, as DNA: TGTGCCAGCAGCTCTAGGACAGGGCTCTCCTACGAGCAGTACTTC.

J is TRBJ2-1 and V is TRBV15; D possibly corresponds to TRBD2 (6 bases). The CDR3 length is 16 residues. Germline CDR1 is LNHNV and CDR2 is YYDKDF (reference sequence). Deletions cut 0 bases from V and 8 bases from J, with 17 bases between. The CDR3 nucleotides read TGTGCCACCAGCAGAGAACGAACGGGAGTACCCCATGAGCAGTTCTTC. It translates to CATSRERTGVPHEQFF.

In its sample, this clonotype was seen many times. The chain carries TRBV7-2 and TRBJ1-1; D may be TRBD1 (5 bases). There are 16 residues in the CDR3. The germline V gene encodes CDR1 SGHTA and CDR2 FQGNSA. Trimming shortened V by 5 bases and J by 1 base, and 17 bases separated the two germline ends. CDR3 DNA sequence: TGTGCCAGCAGCAGGACGGGACCCCCGGGGAACACTGAAGCTTTCTTT. Its protein product is CASSRTGPPGNTEAFF.

The sample holds a few counts of this clonotype. The chain joins TRBV19 to TRBJ2-1; D tentatively fits TRBD1 or TRBD2 (7 bases each). Germline V CDR1 and CDR2: LNHDA, SQIVND (reference sequence). CDR3 length equals 14 residues. V shed 5 bases and J shed 4 bases, with 12 bases lying between them. The CDR3: CASSVQGGYNEQFF. In DNA, the CDR3 is TGTGCCAGTAGTGTTCAGGGGGGGTACAATGAGCAGTTCTTC.